The 27 T cell receptor beta chains below were found in one sample sequenced in a study of CD8 T cells in Susac syndrome. The authors reverse transcribed roughly 0.5 to 1 ug RNA with random hexamers. TCRdb used MiXCR to reprocess the immunoSEQ multiplex PCR reads, holding one entry per CDR3 protein. The repertoire holds about 180,000 distinct CDR3 sequences, about 94% seen once, with approximately 0.099% in the top ten. The sequenced sample consisted of CD4+ T cells from PBMCs. The source of these receptors is a human donor with Susac syndrome.

The rearrangement uses TRBV30 and TRBJ2-1; D may be TRBD1 or TRBD2 (6 bases each). The CDR3 extends over 16 amino acids. Germline CDR1 and CDR2: GTSNPN and SVGIG (reference sequence). V was cut by 1 base and J by 6 bases, with 19 bases left in between. The CDR3 is CAWSGGAGPRGNEQFF. CDR3 DNA sequence: TGTGCCTGGAGTGGGGGGGCGGGTCCCCGGGGCAATGAGCAGTTCTTC.

The rearrangement joins TRBV6-5 to TRBJ1-2, with no clear D. This CDR3 is 15 amino acids long. Germline lookup yields CDR1 MNHEY and CDR2 SVGAGI. V dropped 1 base and J dropped 8 bases, with 17 bases sitting between them. CDR3 DNA sequence: TGTGCCAGCAGTTACTTGACTCAGAGGGTATGGGGCTACACCTTC. It is translated as CASSYLTQRVWGYTF.

The rearrangement uses TRBV20-1 and TRBJ2-7; 11 nucleotides align to TRBD2. The CDR3 loop spans 12 amino acids. V was clipped by 5 bases and J by 5 bases; unmatched bases: 2. Looked up from germline, CDR1 is DFQATT and CDR2 is SNEGSKA (reference sequence). The CDR3 loop reads CSAGLAGDEQYF. In DNA, the CDR3 is TGCAGTGCTGGACTAGCGGGCGACGAGCAGTACTTC.

The V and J genes are TRBV4-3 and TRBJ2-1; 10 bases align to TRBD2. Germline V CDR1 and CDR2: LGHNA, YSLEER. V lost 0 bases and J lost 10; bases outside the gene matches: 18. This CDR3 has 19 amino acids. The CDR3 DNA follows: TGCGCCAGCAGCCAAGATTTCTCTGCCACTAGCGGGAAGGGTGAGGAGCAGTTCTTC. Amino acids: CASSQDFSATSGKGEEQFF.

About this clonotype: An end of the junction does not agree with germline; a read error may underlie this. This rearrangement joins TRBV5-1 to TRBJ1-3; D is ambiguous. This CDR3 is built from 15 residues. The V gene's germline CDR1 is SGHRS and CDR2 YFSETQ. CDR3 amino acids: CASSLDSPSENTIYF. CDR3 nucleotides: TGCGCCAGCAGCTTGGACAGTCCCTCTGAAAACACCATATATTTT.

This clonotype was recorded once. The chain is built from TRBV5-6 and TRBJ1-1, with a weak D call TRBD1 (5 bases). Germline V gives CDR1 SGHDT, CDR2 YYEEEE. The CDR3 is 14 residues long. V lost 4 bases to trimming and J lost 5 bases, with 15 bases between them. The CDR3 DNA sequence: TGTGCCAGCAGCCCGGTTCAGGGAAGGACTGAAGCTTTCTTT. Amino acids: CASSPVQGRTEAFF.

This chain uses TRBV28 with TRBJ1-1; possible D gene TRBD1, 5 bases. There are 12 residues in the CDR3. Germline V gives CDR1 MDHEN, CDR2 SYDVKM. The germline V and J ends were trimmed by 3 bases and 11 bases, with 13 bases remaining between them. The CDR3 sequence: CASSFRGQGAFF. CDR3 bases: TGTGCCAGCAGTTTTAGGGGTCAGGGCGCTTTCTTT.

The chain has TRBV6-5 and TRBJ1-2, with D tentatively TRBD1 (5 bases). This CDR3 has 14 amino acids. V was pared by 2 bases and J by 4 bases, with 11 bases between. Germline lookup yields CDR1 MNHEY and CDR2 SVGAGI. CDR3 DNA sequence: TGTGCCAGCAGTTACGGTCAGGGAGGCTATGGCTACACCTTC. It encodes CASSYGQGGYGYTF.

The gene calls are TRBV20-1 and TRBJ2-3; maybe TRBD2 (5 bases). The germline V gene encodes CDR1 DFQATT and CDR2 SNEGSKA (reference sequence). Trimming removed 0 bases from V and 11 bases from J, with 15 bases in between. This CDR3 region has 13 residues. CDR3 protein: CSARDPKVGEQYF. For the CDR3, the DNA is TGCAGTGCTAGAGACCCGAAGGTGGGAGAGCAGTATTTT.

This chain joins TRBV19 and TRBJ1-2; 9 bases align to TRBD1. This CDR3 is 15 amino acids long. Germline V CDR1 and CDR2: LNHDA, SQIVND (reference sequence). J lost 4 bases, V lost 6 bases, and 9 bases had no gene match. Here the CDR3 DNA reads TGTGCCAGTAGCTTCAGGACAGGGGAGGGCTATGGCTACACCTTC. Translation: CASSFRTGEGYGYTF.

This clonotype has a single count. V gene TRBV6-1 combines with J gene TRBJ1-4; tentatively, D is TRBD1 (5 bases). This CDR3 has 17 amino acids. Germline-derived CDR1 and CDR2 are MNHNS and SASEGT. Trimming left V 0 bases short and J 11 bases short, with 22 bases between. This chain's CDR3 is CASSEARFRTLAPKLFF. In nucleotides, the CDR3 is TGTGCCAGCAGTGAAGCTAGGTTTAGGACATTGGCTCCGAAACTGTTTTTT.

The rearrangement links TRBV12-3 or TRBV12-4 to TRBJ1-2; 7 bases fit TRBD1. The CDR3 runs 15 residues. Trimming took 3 bases from V and 4 from J; bases not matched to a gene: 8. The DNA of the CDR3 is TGTGCCAGCAGTTTGGGGATACAGGGGAGCTATGGCTACACCTTC. This codes for CASSLGIQGSYGYTF.

The rearrangement links TRBV13 to TRBJ2-7; no reliable D call. CDR3 length equals 12 residues. V lost 4 bases and J lost 0, with 4 bases in between. The germline gives CDR1 PRHDT, CDR2 FYEKMQ (reference sequence). CDR3: CASSSNSYEQYF. The CDR3 DNA follows: TGTGCCAGCAGCTCAAACTCCTACGAGCAGTACTTC. Supplemented by reference TRBV13 and TRBJ2-7, the full variable domain reads AAGVIQSPRHLIKEKRETATLKCYPIPRHDTVYWYQQGPGQDPQFLISFYEKMQSDKGSIPDRFSAQQFSDYHSELNMSSLELGDSALYFCASSSNSYEQYFGPGTRLTVT.

This clonotype was detected once. This chain connects TRBV9 to TRBJ1-1; the D gene is possibly TRBD1 (5 bases). Trimming removed 3 bases from V and 3 bases from J, with 9 bases in between. CDR3 length equals 13 residues. The germline gives CDR1 SGDLS, CDR2 YYNGEE. CDR3 nucleotide sequence: TGTGCCAGCAGCGGATCGGGGGACACTGAAGCTTTCTTT. The encoded protein is CASSGSGDTEAFF.

The chain carries TRBV29-1 and TRBJ2-3; D gene ambiguous. Germline lookup yields CDR1 SQVTM and CDR2 ANQGSEA. The CDR3 is made up of 12 amino acids. Trimming took off 0 bases at V and 9 bases at J, with 10 bases between the two ends. CDR3 amino acids: CSVEEPEGTQYF. For the CDR3, the DNA is TGCAGCGTTGAAGAGCCGGAAGGCACGCAGTATTTT.

The chain links TRBV30 to TRBJ1-1; D possibly corresponds to TRBD1 (6 bases). CDR1 is GTSNPN and CDR2 is SVGIG in the germline V gene (reference sequence). The CDR3 is made up of 13 amino acids. Trimming shortened V by 0 bases and J by 4 bases, and 9 bases separated the two germline ends. This CDR3 is CAWSVLGGTEAFF. The CDR3 nucleotides read TGTGCCTGGAGTGTACTAGGGGGCACTGAAGCTTTCTTT.

V usage is TRBV7-2 and J usage is TRBJ1-5; weak D call: TRBD1 (5 bases). V was cut by 2 bases and J by 6 bases, with 14 bases left in between. CDR3 length: 15 residues. Germline V gene lookup returns CDR1 SGHTA and CDR2 FQGNSA. CDR3 protein: CASSLNLGRSQPQHF. CDR3 in DNA: TGTGCCAGCAGCTTAAACTTGGGGCGCAGTCAGCCCCAGCATTTT.

This sequence joins TRBV21-1 and TRBJ2-3. TRBV21-1 is noted as a pseudogene. This CDR3 region has 14 residues. The CDR3 loop is CASSIKSSTDTQYF. The CDR3 region has the DNA TGTGCCAGCAGCATCAAGTCTAGCACAGATACGCAGTATTTT.

Only one count was recorded for this clonotype. The gene calls are TRBV12-3 or TRBV12-4 and TRBJ2-6; TRBD1 agrees at 9 bases. The CDR3 is 17 residues long. V dropped 2 bases and J dropped 2; count of bases not matched to a gene: 4. CDR3 sequence reads: CASSLNRGRTGANVLTF. The CDR3 nucleotides are TGTGCCAGCAGTTTAAACAGGGGGCGGACTGGGGCCAACGTCCTGACTTTC.

The chain uses TRBV2 and TRBJ1-2; no firm D call. Between the trimmed V and J ends, which lost 1 base and 3 bases, there was a span of 18 bases. This CDR3 region has 17 residues. CDR1 is SNHLY and CDR2 is FYNNEI in the germline V gene. CDR3 residues: CASSEGQGFRWDYGYTF. The DNA of the CDR3 is TGTGCCAGCAGTGAAGGTCAAGGGTTCAGATGGGACTATGGCTACACCTTC.

This rearrangement joins TRBV6-5 to TRBJ2-1; 8 bases agree with TRBD2. Germline V CDR1 and CDR2: MNHEY, SVGAGI. The V segment lost 7 bases and the J segment 2 bases; nucleotides outside the gene matches: 7. The CDR3 has 15 amino acids. The CDR3 nucleotides read TGTGCCAGCACCAAGCGGGAGACCCCCTACAATGAGCAGTTCTTC. The encoded protein is CASTKRETPYNEQFF.

The V and J genes are TRBV19 and TRBJ1-1; D perhaps matches TRBD1 (6 bases). Germline-derived CDR1 and CDR2 are LNHDA and SQIVND (reference sequence). Deletions cut 4 bases from V and 1 base from J, with 10 bases between. The CDR3 contains 14 residues. The CDR3 here is CASSKGVGNTEAFF. The CDR3 nucleotides read TGTGCCAGTAGTAAGGGGGTGGGGAACACTGAAGCTTTCTTT.

The V gene is TRBV3-1, the J gene TRBJ2-5; maybe TRBD2 (6 bases). Germline V gene lookup returns CDR1 LGHDT and CDR2 YNNKEL (reference sequence). The CDR3 consists of 17 residues. V was cut by 8 bases and J by 3 bases, with 25 bases left in between. The CDR3 loop is CASGGLYTTIPKETQYF. The CDR3 bases are TGTGCCAGCGGAGGGCTCTATACCACGATCCCAAAAGAGACCCAGTACTTC.

The V gene is TRBV20-1, the J gene TRBJ2-3, with 12 positions matching TRBD2. The CDR3 has 15 amino acids. Germline loops: CDR1 DFQATT, CDR2 SNEGSKA (reference sequence). Unmatched junction bases numbered 2, after V lost 0 bases and J lost 4 bases. The CDR3 is CSARDLAGGADTQYF. CDR3 nucleotides: TGCAGTGCTAGAGACCTAGCGGGGGGGGCAGATACGCAGTATTTT.

The V and J genes are TRBV2 and TRBJ1-1; D might be TRBD1 (5 bases). The CDR3 is made up of 14 amino acids. V was pared by 6 bases and J by 0 bases, with 11 bases between. The germline V gene encodes CDR1 SNHLY and CDR2 FYNNEI. The CDR3 loop reads CASRTQGLNTEAFF. The CDR3 coding sequence is TGTGCCAGCAGAACTCAGGGCTTGAACACTGAAGCTTTCTTT.

The rearrangement joins TRBV7-2 to TRBJ2-3, with D perhaps TRBD1 or TRBD2 (6 bases each). This CDR3 spans 14 amino acids. Trimming shortened V by 5 bases and J by 3 bases, and 12 bases separated the two germline ends. Germline CDR1 SGHTA, CDR2 FQGNSA. CDR3 amino acids: CASSPQGGTDTQYF. CDR3 in DNA: TGTGCCAGCAGCCCCCAAGGGGGGACAGATACGCAGTATTTT.

This chain links TRBV9 with TRBJ2-2, with a possible D match to TRBD1 (5 bases). V was clipped by 0 bases and J by 1 base, with 10 bases between them. The CDR3 has 16 residues. Germline lookup yields CDR1 SGDLS and CDR2 YYNGEE. The CDR3 protein is CASSVERGLNTGELFF. Written as DNA, the CDR3 is TGTGCCAGCAGCGTAGAAAGGGGTCTGAACACCGGGGAGCTGTTTTTT.